The 4 T cell receptor beta chains in this list originate from one sample, sequenced in a study of breast tumors, draining lymph nodes, adjacent tissues (dated by TCRdb to 2016 to 2017). Receptor libraries were prepared by multiplex PCR. Data came from an Illumina HiSeq 2000. TCRdb reworked the public reads: Q25 trimming with fastp, MiXCR clone assembly, productive beta chains retained. All rows with the same CDR3 protein become a single entry with the most common DNA and genes. Within this sample are 12,000 or so distinct CDR3 sequences, with less than 70% of them counted one time only. Clones ranked in the top ten supply 35% to 45% of the sample. Sequences were obtained from breast tumor tissue. The receptors shown here come from a female donor with breast cancer. Some clones in this sample may be carry-over from other donors' samples.

CDR3 coding DNA: TGTGCCACCAGCAGTAAGCGGGAATACTACAATGAGCAGTTCTTC. Encoded protein: CATSSKREYYNEQFF. The V and J genes are TRBV15 and TRBJ2-1, with 7 bases that match TRBD2. The trim removed 3 bases at V and 3 bases at J, leaving 5 bases unmatched. The CDR3 consists of 15 residues. Germline CDR1 and CDR2: LNHNV and YYDKDF (reference sequence).

This rearrangement joins TRBV19 to TRBJ2-5; TRBD1 aligns across 7 bases. Germline loops: CDR1 LNHDA, CDR2 SQIVND (reference sequence). The CDR3 length is 13 residues. J was trimmed by 4 bases and V by 3 bases; bases with no gene match: 2. The CDR3 sequence is CASSIRTGETQYF. The CDR3 DNA is TGTGCCAGTAGTATCCGGACAGGAGAGACCCAGTACTTC.

This chain links TRBV24-1 with TRBJ2-7; D is possibly TRBD1 (6 bases). The CDR3 contains 14 residues. V lost 4 bases, J lost 0 bases, and 9 bases lay in between. Germline V lookup: CDR1 KGHDR, CDR2 SFDVKD. In DNA, the CDR3 is TGTGCCACCAGTGACCCAGGGGACTCCTACGAGCAGTACTTC. As protein: CATSDPGDSYEQYF.

J is TRBJ2-1 and V is TRBV20-1; TRBD1 matches at 9 bases. CDR1 is DFQATT and CDR2 is SNEGSKA in the germline V gene (reference sequence). V dropped 6 bases and J dropped 7; count of bases not matched to a gene: 10. There are 14 residues in the CDR3. The DNA of the CDR3 is TGCAGTGCCCACGACAGGGGGAAATTAAATGAGCAGTTCTTC. This encodes CSAHDRGKLNEQFF.